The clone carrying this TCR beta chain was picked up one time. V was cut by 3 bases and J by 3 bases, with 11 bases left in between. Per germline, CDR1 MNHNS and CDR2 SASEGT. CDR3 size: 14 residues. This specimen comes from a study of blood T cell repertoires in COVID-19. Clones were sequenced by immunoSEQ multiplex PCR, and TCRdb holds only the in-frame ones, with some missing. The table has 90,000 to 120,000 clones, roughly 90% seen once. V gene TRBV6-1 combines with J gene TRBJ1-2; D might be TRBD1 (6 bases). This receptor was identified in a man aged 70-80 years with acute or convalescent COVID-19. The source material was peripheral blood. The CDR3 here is CASSDDRNHYGYTF. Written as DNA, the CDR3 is TGTGCCAGCAGTGACGACAGGAATCACTATGGCTACACCTTC.